The T cell receptor (beta chain) under discussion was sequenced for a study of CXCR3-negative and CXCR3-positive naive CD8 T cells. Study observations and caveats: Naive subsets did not differ in surface CD5, and TRB CDR3 properties served to infer TCR strength. In CXCR3-positive naive cells, the TRB CDR3s were more hydrophobic than in CXCR3-negative naive cells.

In preparing the TRB cDNA libraries, 5' RACE with UMI labels was used. TCRdb reprocessed the 5' RACE reads and stores each CDR3 protein as one record, lacking DNA. Seen in this sample are 150,000 to 180,000 distinct CDR3 sequences; the ten most common clones hold about 0.44%. Concerning this clonotype: Its antigen remains unknown.

Per the germline V gene, CDR1 is SQVTM and CDR2 is ANQGSEA. This CDR3 is 15 amino acids long. The chain recombines TRBV29-1 with TRBJ2-3; TCRdb names TRBD2, which stays unverified in the absence of DNA. The receptor comes from a human donor in good health. Some clones in this sample may be carry-over from other donors' samples. What was sequenced was naive CXCR3+ CD8+ T cells from blood. Documented subset: CD45RO-CCR7+CD27+CD95- naive CD8+ T cells expressing CXCR3 (TNR3+). CDR3: CSVELPRTEIVTQYF.